The 2 T cell receptor beta chains below all came from one sample that was sequenced in a study of T-cell memory formation after mild COVID-19. TCRdb re-derived calls from the 5' RACE reads in MiXCR, one entry per CDR3 protein. The sample lists 120,000 to 150,000 distinct CDR3 sequences; roughly 13% were seen once. Sequenced input: PBMCs or a T cell subset sorted from them (not recorded which). Receptors were obtained from an adult woman who had mild COVID-19 (a few samples of this study predate the infection). Cell type and time point are not known.

In this sample, this clonotype turned up a few times. The J gene is TRBJ2-5, the V gene TRBV6-6, with a weak D call TRBD1 (5 bases). Trimming pared 4 bases from V and 3 bases from J, leaving 12 bases between. Per the germline V gene, CDR1 is MNHNY and CDR2 is SVGAGI (reference sequence). This CDR3 is 14 amino acids long. The CDR3 sequence: CASSLSQGEETQYF. The CDR3 coding sequence is TGTGCCAGCAGTTTGTCGCAGGGTGAAGAGACCCAGTACTTC.

V gene TRBV5-4 combines with J gene TRBJ2-5, with 11 bases that match TRBD1. V was pared by 4 bases and J by 5 bases, with 7 bases of the junction left unmatched. The germline CDR1 and CDR2 sequences are SGHNT and YYREEE (reference sequence). The length of the CDR3 is 15 residues. This chain's CDR3 is CASSPWTGGGETQYF. Here the CDR3 DNA reads TGTGCCAGCAGCCCGTGGACAGGGGGCGGCGAGACCCAGTACTTC.